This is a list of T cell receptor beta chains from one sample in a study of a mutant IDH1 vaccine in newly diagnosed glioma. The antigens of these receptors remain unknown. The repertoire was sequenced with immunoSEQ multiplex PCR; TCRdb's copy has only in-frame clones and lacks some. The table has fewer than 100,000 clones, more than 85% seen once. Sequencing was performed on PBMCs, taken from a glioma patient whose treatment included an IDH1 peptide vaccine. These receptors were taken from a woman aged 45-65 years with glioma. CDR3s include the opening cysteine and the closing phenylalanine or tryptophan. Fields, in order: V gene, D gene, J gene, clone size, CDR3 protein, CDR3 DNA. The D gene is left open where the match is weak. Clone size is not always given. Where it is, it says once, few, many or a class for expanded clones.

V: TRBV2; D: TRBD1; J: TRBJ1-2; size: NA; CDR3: CAKDRGSYGYTF; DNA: TGTGCCAAAGACAGGGGTTCCTATGGCTACACCTTC
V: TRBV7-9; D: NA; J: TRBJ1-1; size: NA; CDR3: CASSTGGTEAFF; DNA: TGTGCCAGCAGCACCGGGGGCACTGAAGCTTTCTTT
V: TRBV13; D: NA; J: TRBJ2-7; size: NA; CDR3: CASTRGGSYEQYF; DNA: TGTGCCAGCACCAGGGGGGGGAGCTACGAGCAGTACTTC
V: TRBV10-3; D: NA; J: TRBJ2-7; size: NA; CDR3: CAAGGQSSYEQYF; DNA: TGTGCCGCCGGGGGACAGAGCTCCTACGAGCAGTACTTC
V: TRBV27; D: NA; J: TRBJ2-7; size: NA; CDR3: CASSLSFQSPSYEQYF; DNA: TGTGCCAGCAGTTTATCGTTCCAATCCCCCTCCTACGAGCAGTACTTC
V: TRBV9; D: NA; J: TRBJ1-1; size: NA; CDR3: CASSVVVRAQGVGAFF; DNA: TGTGCCAGCAGCGTAGTTGTGAGGGCGCAAGGTGTCGGAGCTTTCTTT
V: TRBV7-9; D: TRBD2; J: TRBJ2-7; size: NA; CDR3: CASSLGGGAWEQYF; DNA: TGTGCCAGCAGCTTAGGCGGGGGGGCCTGGGAGCAGTACTTC
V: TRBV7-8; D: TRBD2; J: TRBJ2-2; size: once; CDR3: CASSWGLAGKDTGELFF; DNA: TGTGCCAGCAGTTGGGGACTAGCGGGAAAAGACACCGGGGAGCTGTTTTTT
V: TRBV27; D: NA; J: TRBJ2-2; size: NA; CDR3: CASSLSDAVGTGELFF; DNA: TGTGCCAGCAGTTTATCCGACGCGGTCGGCACCGGGGAGCTGTTTTTT
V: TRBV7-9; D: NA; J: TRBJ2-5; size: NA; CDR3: CASSLVGRETQYF; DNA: TGTGCCAGCAGCTTAGTTGGGAGGGAGACCCAGTACTTC
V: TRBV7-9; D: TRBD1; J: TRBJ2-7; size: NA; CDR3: CASSLGVATGTYEQYF; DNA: TGTGCCAGCAGCTTAGGTGTTGCGACAGGGACCTACGAGCAGTACTTC
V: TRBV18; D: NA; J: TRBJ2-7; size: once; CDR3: CASSLRDKASYEQYF; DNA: TGTGCCAGCTCCCTCCGGGACAAGGCCTCCTACGAGCAGTACTTC
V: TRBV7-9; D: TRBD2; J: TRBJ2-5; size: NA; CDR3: CASSLGLAPYQETQYF; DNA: TGTGCCAGCAGCTTAGGACTAGCCCCGTACCAAGAGACCCAGTACTTC
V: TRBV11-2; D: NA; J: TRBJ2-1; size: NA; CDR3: CASSLVRADNEQFF; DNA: TGTGCCAGCAGCTTAGTCCGGGCCGACAATGAGCAGTTCTTC
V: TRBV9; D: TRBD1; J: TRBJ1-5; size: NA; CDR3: CASSEQGGGNQPQHF; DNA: TGTGCCAGCAGCGAACAGGGGGGGGGCAATCAGCCCCAGCATTTT
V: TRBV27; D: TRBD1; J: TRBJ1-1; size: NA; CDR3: CASSLRGQSEAFF; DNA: TGTGCCAGCAGTTTACGGGGACAGAGTGAAGCTTTCTTT
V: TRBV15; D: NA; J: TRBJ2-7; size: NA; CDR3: CATSISGSAHEQYF; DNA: TGTGCCACCAGCATCTCCGGGAGCGCGCACGAGCAGTACTTC
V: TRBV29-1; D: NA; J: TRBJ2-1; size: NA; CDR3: CSVGPGSYNEQFF; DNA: TGCAGCGTTGGTCCAGGGAGCTACAATGAGCAGTTCTTC
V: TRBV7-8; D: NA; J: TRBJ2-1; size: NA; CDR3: CASSLGWGESYNEQFF; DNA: TGTGCCAGCAGCCTGGGGTGGGGAGAATCCTACAATGAGCAGTTCTTC
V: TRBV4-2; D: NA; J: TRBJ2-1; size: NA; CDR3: CASSQENWSSYEQFF; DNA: TGTGCCAGCAGCCAAGAGAACTGGAGTAGCTATGAGCAGTTCTTC
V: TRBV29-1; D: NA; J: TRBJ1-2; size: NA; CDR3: CSVASQRGGYTF; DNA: TGCAGCGTTGCTTCTCAGAGGGGAGGCTACACCTTC
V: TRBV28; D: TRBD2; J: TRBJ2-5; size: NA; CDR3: CASSDGSSGIQETQYF; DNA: TGTGCCAGCAGTGATGGGTCTAGCGGGATACAAGAGACCCAGTACTTC
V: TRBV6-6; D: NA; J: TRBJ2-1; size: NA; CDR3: CASSYLGYEQFF; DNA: TGTGCCAGCAGTTACTTGGGCTATGAGCAGTTCTTC
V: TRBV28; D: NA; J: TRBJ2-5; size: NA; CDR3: CASTIDDPGETQYF; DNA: TGTGCCAGCACCATTGACGACCCTGGAGAGACCCAGTACTTC
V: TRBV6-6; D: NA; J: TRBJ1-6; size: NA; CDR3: CASSYLQGEGALHF; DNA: TGTGCCAGCAGTTACCTCCAGGGAGAAGGGGCCCTCCACTTT
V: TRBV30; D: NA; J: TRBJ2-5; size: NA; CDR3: CAWSPNGSQTQYF; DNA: TGTGCCTGGAGTCCGAATGGCTCACAGACCCAGTACTTC
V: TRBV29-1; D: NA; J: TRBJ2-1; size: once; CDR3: CSVGRTTGFNEQFF; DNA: TGCAGCGTTGGTCGGACAACCGGGTTCAATGAGCAGTTCTTC
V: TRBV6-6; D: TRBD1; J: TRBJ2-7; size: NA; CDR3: CASSLTGGGPYEQYF; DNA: TGTGCCAGCAGCTTGACAGGGGGCGGCCCTTACGAGCAGTACTTC
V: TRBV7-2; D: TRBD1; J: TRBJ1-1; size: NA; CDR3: CASSPLGTGKPDTEAFF; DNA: TGTGCCAGCAGCCCCCTAGGGACAGGCAAACCCGACACTGAAGCTTTCTTT
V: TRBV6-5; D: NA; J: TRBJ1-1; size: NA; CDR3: CASSYRQNEAFF; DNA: TGTGCCAGCAGTTACCGCCAAAATGAAGCTTTCTTT
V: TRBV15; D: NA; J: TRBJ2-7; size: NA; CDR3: CATSTGANSYEQYF; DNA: TGTGCCACCAGCACGGGGGCCAATTCCTACGAGCAGTACTTC